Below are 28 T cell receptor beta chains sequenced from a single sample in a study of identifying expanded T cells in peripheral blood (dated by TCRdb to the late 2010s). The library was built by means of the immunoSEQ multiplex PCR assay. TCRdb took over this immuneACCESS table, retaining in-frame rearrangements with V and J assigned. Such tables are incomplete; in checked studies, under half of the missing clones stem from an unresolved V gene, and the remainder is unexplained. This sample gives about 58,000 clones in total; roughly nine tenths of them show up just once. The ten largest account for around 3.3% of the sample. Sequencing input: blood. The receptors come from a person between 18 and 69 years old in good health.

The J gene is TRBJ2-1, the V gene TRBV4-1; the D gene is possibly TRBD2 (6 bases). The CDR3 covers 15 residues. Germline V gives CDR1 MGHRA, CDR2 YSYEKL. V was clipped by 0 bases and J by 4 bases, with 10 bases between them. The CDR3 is CASSQDKRAYNEQFF. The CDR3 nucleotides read TGCGCCAGCAGCCAAGACAAGCGGGCTTACAATGAGCAGTTCTTC.

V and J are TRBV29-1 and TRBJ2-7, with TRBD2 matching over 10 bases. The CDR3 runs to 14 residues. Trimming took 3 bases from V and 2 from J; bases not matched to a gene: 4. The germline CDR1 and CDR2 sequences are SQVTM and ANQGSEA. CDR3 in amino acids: CSVEFTSGAYEQYF. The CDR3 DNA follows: TGCAGCGTTGAGTTTACTAGCGGGGCCTACGAGCAGTACTTC.

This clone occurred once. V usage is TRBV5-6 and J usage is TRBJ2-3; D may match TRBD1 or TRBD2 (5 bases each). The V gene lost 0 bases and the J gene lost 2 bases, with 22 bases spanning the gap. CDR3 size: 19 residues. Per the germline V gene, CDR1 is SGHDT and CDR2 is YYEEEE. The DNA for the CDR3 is TGTGCCAGCAGCTTGGCCGGGGCGCCCCCCCGGCGGTACACAGATACGCAGTATTTT. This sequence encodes CASSLAGAPPRRYTDTQYF.

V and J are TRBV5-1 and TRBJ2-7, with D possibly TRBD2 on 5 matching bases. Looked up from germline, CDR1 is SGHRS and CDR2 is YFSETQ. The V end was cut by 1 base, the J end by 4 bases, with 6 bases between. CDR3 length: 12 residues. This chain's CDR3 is CASSLRDYEQYF. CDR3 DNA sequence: TGCGCCAGCAGCTTGCGGGATTACGAGCAGTACTTC. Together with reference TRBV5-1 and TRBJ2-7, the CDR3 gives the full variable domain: KAGVTQTPRYLIKTRGQQVTLSCSPISGHRSVSWYQQTPGQGLQFLFEYFSETQRNKGNFPGRFSGRQFSNSRSEMNVSTLELGDSALYLCASSLRDYEQYFGPGTRLTVT.

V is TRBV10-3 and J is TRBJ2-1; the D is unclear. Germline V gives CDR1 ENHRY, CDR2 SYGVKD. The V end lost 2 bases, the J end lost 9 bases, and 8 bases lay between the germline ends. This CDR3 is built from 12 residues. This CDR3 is CAISETPPEQFF. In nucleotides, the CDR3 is TGTGCCATCAGTGAGACGCCCCCTGAGCAGTTCTTC.

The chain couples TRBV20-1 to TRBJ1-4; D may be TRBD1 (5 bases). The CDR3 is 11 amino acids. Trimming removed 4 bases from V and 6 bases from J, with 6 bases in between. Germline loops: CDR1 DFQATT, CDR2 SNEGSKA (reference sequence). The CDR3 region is CSATRDEKLFF. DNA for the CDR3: TGCAGTGCTACCAGGGATGAAAAACTGTTTTTT.

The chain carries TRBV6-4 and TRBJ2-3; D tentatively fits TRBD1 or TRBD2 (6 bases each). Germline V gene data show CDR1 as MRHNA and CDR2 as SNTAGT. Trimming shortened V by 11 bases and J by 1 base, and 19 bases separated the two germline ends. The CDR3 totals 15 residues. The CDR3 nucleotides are TGTGCCGGCCACGTCAAGGGGGGTGGCACAGATACGCAGTATTTT. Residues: CAGHVKGGGTDTQYF.

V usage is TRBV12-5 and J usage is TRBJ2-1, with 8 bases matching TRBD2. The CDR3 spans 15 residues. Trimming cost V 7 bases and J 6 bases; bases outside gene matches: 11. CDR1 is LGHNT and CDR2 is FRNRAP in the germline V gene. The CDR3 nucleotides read TGTGCTAGTGCCCACGGCGGGGGGTTCCCCAATGAGCAGTTCTTC. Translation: CASAHGGGFPNEQFF.

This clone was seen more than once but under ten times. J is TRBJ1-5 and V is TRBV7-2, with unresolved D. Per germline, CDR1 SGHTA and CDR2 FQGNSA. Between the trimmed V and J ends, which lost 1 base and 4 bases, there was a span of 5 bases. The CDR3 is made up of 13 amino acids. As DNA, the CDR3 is TGTGCCAGCAGCTTAGTGTGGAATCAGCCCCAGCATTTT. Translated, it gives CASSLVWNQPQHF.

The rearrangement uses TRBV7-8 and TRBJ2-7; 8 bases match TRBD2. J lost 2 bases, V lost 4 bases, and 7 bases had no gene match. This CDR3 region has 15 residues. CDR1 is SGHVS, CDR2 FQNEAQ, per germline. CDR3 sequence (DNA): TGTGCCAGCAGCTCGGGACTAGGGGCCACCTACGAGCAGTACTTC. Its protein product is CASSSGLGATYEQYF.

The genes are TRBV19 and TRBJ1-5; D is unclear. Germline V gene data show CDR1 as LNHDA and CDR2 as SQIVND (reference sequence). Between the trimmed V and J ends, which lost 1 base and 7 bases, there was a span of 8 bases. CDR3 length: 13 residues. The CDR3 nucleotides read TGTGCCAGTAGTATAGGAAGGGAACAGCCCCAGCATTTT. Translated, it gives CASSIGREQPQHF.

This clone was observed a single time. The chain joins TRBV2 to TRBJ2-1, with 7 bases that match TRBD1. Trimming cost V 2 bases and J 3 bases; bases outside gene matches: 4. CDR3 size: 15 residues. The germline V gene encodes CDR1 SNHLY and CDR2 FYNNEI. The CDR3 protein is CASSESRTGYNEQFF. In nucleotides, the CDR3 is TGTGCCAGCAGTGAATCGCGGACAGGCTACAATGAGCAGTTCTTC.

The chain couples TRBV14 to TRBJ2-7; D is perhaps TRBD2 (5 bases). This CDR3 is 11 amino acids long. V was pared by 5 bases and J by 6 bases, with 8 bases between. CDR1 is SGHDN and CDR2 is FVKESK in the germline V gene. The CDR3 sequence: CASSAGGEQYF. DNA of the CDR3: TGTGCCAGCAGCGCGGGCGGCGAGCAGTACTTC.

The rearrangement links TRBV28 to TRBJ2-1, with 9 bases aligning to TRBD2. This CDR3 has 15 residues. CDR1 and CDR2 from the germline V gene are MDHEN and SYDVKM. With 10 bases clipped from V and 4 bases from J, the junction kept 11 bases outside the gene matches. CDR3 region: CATLTSGGKYNEQFF. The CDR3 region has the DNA TGTGCCACCCTAACGAGCGGGGGGAAGTACAATGAGCAGTTCTTC.

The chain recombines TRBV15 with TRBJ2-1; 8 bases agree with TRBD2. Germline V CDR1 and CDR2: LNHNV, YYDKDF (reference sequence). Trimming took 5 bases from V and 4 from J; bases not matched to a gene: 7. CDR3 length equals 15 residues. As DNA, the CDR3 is TGTGCCACCAGCGGGAGCGGGAGTAGGTACAATGAGCAGTTCTTC. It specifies CATSGSGSRYNEQFF.

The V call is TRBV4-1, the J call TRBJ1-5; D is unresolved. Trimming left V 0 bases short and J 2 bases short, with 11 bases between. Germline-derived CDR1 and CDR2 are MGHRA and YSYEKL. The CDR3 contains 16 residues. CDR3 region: CASSQDSGVGNQPQHF. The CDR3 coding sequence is TGCGCCAGCAGCCAAGATAGTGGGGTCGGCAATCAGCCCCAGCATTTT.

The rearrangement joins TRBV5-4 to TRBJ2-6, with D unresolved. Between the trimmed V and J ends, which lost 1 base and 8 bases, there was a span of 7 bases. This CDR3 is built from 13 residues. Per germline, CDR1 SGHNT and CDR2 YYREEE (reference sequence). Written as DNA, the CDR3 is TGTGCCAGCAGCTTGCTACTGTCCAACGTCCTGACTTTC. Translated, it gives CASSLLLSNVLTF. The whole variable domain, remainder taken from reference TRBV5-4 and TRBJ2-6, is ETGVTQSPTHLIKTRGQQVTLRCSSQSGHNTVSWYQQALGQGPQFIFQYYREEENGRGNFPPRFSGLQFPNYSSELNVNALELDDSALYLCASSLLLSNVLTFGAGSRLTVL.

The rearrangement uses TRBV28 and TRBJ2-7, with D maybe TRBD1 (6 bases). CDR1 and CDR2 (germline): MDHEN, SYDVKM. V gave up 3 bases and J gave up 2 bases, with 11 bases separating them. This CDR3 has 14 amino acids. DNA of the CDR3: TGTGCCAGCAGTTTTAGTGGGGGCGCCTACGAGCAGTACTTC. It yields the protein CASSFSGGAYEQYF.

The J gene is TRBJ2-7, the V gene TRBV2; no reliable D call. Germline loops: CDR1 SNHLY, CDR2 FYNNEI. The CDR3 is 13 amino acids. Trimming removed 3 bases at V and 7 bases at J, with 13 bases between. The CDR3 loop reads CASSEYPQTEQYF. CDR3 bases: TGTGCCAGCAGTGAGTACCCACAGACTGAGCAGTACTTC.

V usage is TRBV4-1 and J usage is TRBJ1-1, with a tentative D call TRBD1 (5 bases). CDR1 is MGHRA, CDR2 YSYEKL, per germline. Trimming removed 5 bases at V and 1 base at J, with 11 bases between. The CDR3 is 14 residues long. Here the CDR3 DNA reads TGCGCCAGCAGCTCCCTGGGGCAGAACACTGAAGCTTTCTTT. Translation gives CASSSLGQNTEAFF.

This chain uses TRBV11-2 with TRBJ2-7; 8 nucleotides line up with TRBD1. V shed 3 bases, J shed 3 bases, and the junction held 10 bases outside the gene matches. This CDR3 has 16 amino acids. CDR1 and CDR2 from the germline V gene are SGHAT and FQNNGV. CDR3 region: CASSLVLGQDNYEQYF. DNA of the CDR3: TGTGCCAGCAGCTTGGTCCTGGGACAGGATAACTACGAGCAGTACTTC.

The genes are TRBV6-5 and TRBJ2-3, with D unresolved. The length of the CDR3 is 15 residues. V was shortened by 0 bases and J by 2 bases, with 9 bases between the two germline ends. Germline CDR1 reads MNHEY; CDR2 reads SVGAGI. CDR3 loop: CASSYSYGITDTQYF. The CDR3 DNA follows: TGTGCCAGCAGTTACTCTTACGGAATCACAGATACGCAGTATTTT.

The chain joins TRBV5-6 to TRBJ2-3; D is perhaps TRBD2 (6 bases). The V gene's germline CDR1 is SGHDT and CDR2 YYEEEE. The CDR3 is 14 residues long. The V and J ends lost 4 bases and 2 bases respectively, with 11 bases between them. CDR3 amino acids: CASSPWRATDTQYF. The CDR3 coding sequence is TGTGCCAGCAGCCCCTGGAGGGCCACAGATACGCAGTATTTT. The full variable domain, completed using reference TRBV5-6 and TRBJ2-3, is DAGVTQSPTHLIKTRGQQVTLRCSPKSGHDTVSWYQQALGQGPQFIFQYYEEEERQRGNFPDRFSGHQFPNYSSELNVNALLLGDSALYLCASSPWRATDTQYFGPGTRLTVL.

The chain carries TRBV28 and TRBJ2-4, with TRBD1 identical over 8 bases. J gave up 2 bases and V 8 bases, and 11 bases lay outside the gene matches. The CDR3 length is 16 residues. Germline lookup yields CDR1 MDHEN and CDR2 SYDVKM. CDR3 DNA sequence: TGTGCCAGCGGCGTACTCGGGACAGGAACCAAAAACATTCAGTACTTC. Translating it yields CASGVLGTGTKNIQYF.

The chain's CDR3 is CASSSDPGYEQYF. CDR3 sequence (DNA): TGTGCCAGCAGCTCAGATCCAGGCTACGAGCAGTACTTC. This chain uses TRBV5-4 with TRBJ2-7; no clear D gene. Germline V gene lookup returns CDR1 SGHNT and CDR2 YYREEE (reference sequence). Trimming took 3 bases from V and 3 from J, leaving 10 bases between them. This CDR3 region has 13 residues.

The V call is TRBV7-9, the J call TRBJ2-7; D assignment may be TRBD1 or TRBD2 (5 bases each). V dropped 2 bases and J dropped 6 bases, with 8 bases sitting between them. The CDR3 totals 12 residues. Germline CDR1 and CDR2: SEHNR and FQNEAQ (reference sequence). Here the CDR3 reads CASSLPGTEQYF. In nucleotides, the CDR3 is TGTGCCAGCAGCTTACCAGGGACCGAGCAGTACTTC.

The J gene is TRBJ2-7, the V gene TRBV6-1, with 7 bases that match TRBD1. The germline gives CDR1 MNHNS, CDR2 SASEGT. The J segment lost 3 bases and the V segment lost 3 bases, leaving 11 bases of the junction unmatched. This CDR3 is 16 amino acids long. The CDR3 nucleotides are TGTGCCAGCAGTGACCTCCTTGGGACAGAGAACTACGAGCAGTACTTC. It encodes CASSDLLGTENYEQYF.

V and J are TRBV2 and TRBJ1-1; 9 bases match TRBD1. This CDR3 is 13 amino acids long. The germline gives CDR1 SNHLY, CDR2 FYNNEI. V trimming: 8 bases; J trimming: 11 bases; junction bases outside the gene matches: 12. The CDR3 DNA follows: TGTGCCAGCCGACTGGGGACAGGGCGCGGGGCTTTCTTT. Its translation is CASRLGTGRGAFF.